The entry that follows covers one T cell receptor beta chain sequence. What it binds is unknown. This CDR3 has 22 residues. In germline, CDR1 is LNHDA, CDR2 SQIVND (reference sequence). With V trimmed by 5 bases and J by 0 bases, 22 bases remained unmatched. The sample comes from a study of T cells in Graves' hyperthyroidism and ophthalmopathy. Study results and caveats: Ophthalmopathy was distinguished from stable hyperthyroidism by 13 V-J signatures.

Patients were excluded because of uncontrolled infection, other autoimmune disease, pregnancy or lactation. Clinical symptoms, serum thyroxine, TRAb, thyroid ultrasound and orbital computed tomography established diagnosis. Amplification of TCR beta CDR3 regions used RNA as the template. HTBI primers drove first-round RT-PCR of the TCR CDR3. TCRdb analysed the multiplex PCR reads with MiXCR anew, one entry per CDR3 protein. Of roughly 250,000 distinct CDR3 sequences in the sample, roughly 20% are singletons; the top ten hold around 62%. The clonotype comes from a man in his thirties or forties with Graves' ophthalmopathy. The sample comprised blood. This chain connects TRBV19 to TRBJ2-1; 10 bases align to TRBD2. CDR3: CASSPGGSGRRPQRGSYNEQFF. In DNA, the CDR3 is TGTGCCAGTAGTCCCGGGGGTAGCGGGAGGAGGCCCCAACGTGGCTCCTACAATGAGCAGTTCTTC.